This is a list of T cell receptor beta chains from one sample in a study of T cell changes during pregnancy in multiple sclerosis. Libraries were prepared by immunoSEQ multiplex PCR; TCRdb keeps only in-frame clonotypes and omits some of them. Of over 60,000 clones in the sample, about 93% were seen once. Here the sequenced sample was peripheral blood, taken in the first trimester of pregnancy. These receptors all come from a female donor with multiple sclerosis, enrolled in a pregnancy study. CDR3s include the opening cysteine and the closing phenylalanine or tryptophan. The D gene is left open where the match is weak. Only some rows state a clone size, as once, few, many or a class for expanded clones.

TRBJ1-5 TRBV5-8 - 15 - CASSFRAGPNQPQHF TGTGCCAGCAGCTTTAGGGCAGGGCCGAATCAGCCCCAGCATTTT
TRBJ1-1 TRBV7-9 - 13 - CASSLQVNTEAFF TGTGCCAGCAGTTTACAGGTGAACACTGAAGCTTTCTTT
TRBJ2-7 TRBV7-6 - 15 - CASSLGGGGVYEQYF TGTGCCAGCAGCTTAGGTGGAGGGGGCGTATACGAGCAGTACTTC
TRBJ1-1 TRBV6-1 - 13 - CASSDMSDTEAFF TGTGCCAGCAGTGACATGTCGGACACTGAAGCTTTCTTT
TRBJ1-1 TRBV9 - 15 TRBD1 CASSFEGAVNTEAFF TGTGCCAGCAGCTTTGAGGGGGCAGTGAACACTGAAGCTTTCTTT
TRBJ2-1 TRBV6-4 - 13 - CASSDRLQGEQFF TGTGCCAGCAGTGACCGTCTTCAGGGAGAGCAGTTCTTC
TRBJ2-7 TRBV5-1 once 9 - CASPHRGYF TGCGCCAGCCCCCATAGGGGGTACTTC
TRBJ2-7 TRBV7-2 - 16 - CASSPFSGAGENEQYF TGTGCCAGCAGCCCGTTTTCAGGGGCGGGCGAGAACGAGCAGTACTTC
TRBJ2-3 TRBV5-4 - 15 - CASSDRGRPADTQYF TGTGCCAGCAGCGACAGAGGACGGCCTGCAGATACGCAGTATTTT
TRBJ1-4 TRBV4-1 - 17 TRBD1 CASSHESPTGVFEKLFF TGCGCCAGCAGCCACGAGAGCCCGACAGGGGTTTTTGAAAAACTGTTTTTT
TRBJ1-2 TRBV7-2 - 12 TRBD1 CASTRGSHGYTF TGTGCCAGCACCAGGGGGAGCCATGGCTACACCTTC
TRBJ2-5 TRBV27 - 15 TRBD2 CASSSASGPQETQYF TGTGCCAGCAGTTCGGCTAGCGGGCCTCAAGAGACCCAGTACTTC
TRBJ1-2 TRBV5-4 - 14 TRBD1 CASSRGQGEGGYTF TGTGCCAGCAGCCGAGGACAGGGGGAAGGTGGCTACACCTTC
TRBJ2-5 TRBV9 - 15 TRBD2 CASSDSGSQGETQYF TGTGCCAGCAGCGATAGCGGGAGTCAGGGAGAGACCCAGTACTTC
TRBJ2-2 TRBV5-1 once 13 - CASSLGQSGELFF TGCGCCAGCAGCTTGGGGCAGTCCGGGGAGCTGTTTTTT
TRBJ2-1 TRBV27 - 16 TRBD2 CASGRIAGGRINEQFF TGTGCCAGCGGTCGAATAGCGGGAGGGAGAATCAATGAGCAGTTCTTC
TRBJ2-2 TRBV2 - 14 - CASRSSTNTGELFF TGTGCCAGCAGGTCTAGCACGAACACCGGGGAGCTGTTTTTT
TRBJ1-2 TRBV5-1 - 15 TRBD1 CASSPIRTGSYGYTF TGCGCCAGCAGCCCTATTAGGACAGGGAGCTATGGCTACACCTTC